The 27 T cell receptor beta chains below were found in one sample sequenced in a study of CD8+CD57+ T cells in acquired aplastic anemia. For sequencing, patients were chosen who had shown expansion of CD8+CD57+ cells by flow cytometry. Genomic DNA, serving as template, underwent TCR beta VDJ and CDR3 profiling. Using its own MiXCR run on the reads, TCRdb lists one record per CDR3 protein. The repertoire consists of around 170,000 distinct CDR3 sequences, with less than 60% occurring once and the leading ten covering 3% to 4%. Sample: sorted CD4+, CD8+, or CD8+CD57+ T cells (not recorded which) from PBMCs. The receptors were gathered from a human donor with aplastic anemia.

In the case of this clonotype: Possible read error: a much larger clone is one base away. The rearrangement links TRBV4-3 to TRBJ2-3; D gene ambiguous. The CDR3 contains 14 residues. Germline V gives CDR1 LGHNA, CDR2 YSLEER. The CDR3 DNA reads TGCGCCGGCAGCCAAGTTTACGCGTCGGATACGCAGTATTTT. It codes for CAGSQVYASDTQYF.

The chain has TRBV29-1 and TRBJ2-3; 10 bases line up with TRBD1. The germline V gene has CDR1 SQVTM and CDR2 ANQGSEA. Trimming cost V 8 bases and J 4 bases; bases outside gene matches: 6. CDR3 size: 13 residues. The CDR3 bases are TGCAGCAGTTGGACAGGGGGTGCAGATACGCAGTATTTT. It specifies CSSWTGGADTQYF.

This clonotype was found a few times. With a much larger clone just one base away, this may be a read error. V usage is TRBV4-2 and J usage is TRBJ2-5; D may be TRBD2 (6 bases). The length of the CDR3 is 14 residues. The ends were cut back, 1 base at V and 4 bases at J, with 10 bases in the middle. Germline V gives CDR1 LGHNA, CDR2 YNFKEQ. The CDR3 bases are TGTGCCAGCAGCCAAGGGACTACGCGAGAGACCCAGTACTTC. Translated: CASSQGTTRETQYF.

As concerns this clonotype: The conserved phenylalanine or tryptophan normally closing the CDR3 is absent here, so this likely arose from a read error. V usage is TRBV2 and J usage is TRBJ2-7; the D is unclear. Germline values: CDR1 SNHLY, CDR2 FYNNEI. The CDR3 loop spans 12 amino acids. Deletions cut 6 bases from V and 2 bases from J, with 8 bases between. CDR3 DNA sequence: TGTGCCAGCAGCTCAACCCCCTACGAGCAGTACTCC. Translated: CASSSTPYEQYS.

This chain connects TRBV5-5 to TRBJ1-1, with TRBD1 matching 7 bases. Trimming took 4 bases from V and 5 from J; bases not matched to a gene: 11. Germline CDR1 SGHKS, CDR2 YYEKEE (reference sequence). The CDR3 spans 15 residues. The DNA for the CDR3 is TGTGCCAGCAGCGCCTACAGGGGATGGGGGACTGAAGCTTTCTTT. This translates into CASSAYRGWGTEAFF.

This chain joins TRBV7-9 and TRBJ1-1; 9 bases map to TRBD1. Germline assignment: CDR1 SEHNR and CDR2 FQNEAQ (reference sequence). The CDR3 extends over 13 amino acids. Trimming took 3 bases from V and 5 from J; bases not matched to a gene: 1. This CDR3 is CASSFGTGTEAFF. The CDR3 bases are TGTGCCAGCAGCTTTGGGACAGGGACTGAAGCTTTCTTT.

Comment on this clonotype: At one end the junction does not follow the germline gene, possibly because of a read error. This chain uses TRBV10-3 with TRBJ1-2; no reliable D call. CDR1 and CDR2 (germline): ENHRY, SYGVKD. The CDR3 loop spans 12 amino acids. The CDR3 reads CASSYQNYGYTF. DNA for the CDR3: TGTGCCAGCAGTTACCAGAACTATGGCTACACCTTC.

Comment on this clonotype: The CDR3 ends on some other residue instead of the conserved phenylalanine or tryptophan, so this is likely a read error. No DNA is shown, since the ends of the CDR3 on it are uncertain; the CDR3 is the one TCRdb lists. The chain's CDR3 is CASSLLGQV. This rearrangement joins TRBV19 to TRBJ1-5; TRBD1, the table's D call, was not compared with the DNA. Including both end residues, the CDR3 is 9 amino acids long. The germline V gene has CDR1 LNHDA and CDR2 SQIVND (reference sequence).

The genes are TRBV7-9 and TRBJ1-1; D ambiguous. Trimming took off 4 bases at V and 4 bases at J, with 13 bases between the two ends. The germline V gene has CDR1 SEHNR and CDR2 FQNEAQ (reference sequence). The CDR3 is made up of 14 amino acids. CDR3 bases: TGTGCCAGCAGCTCCACTAGTCGCAGCACTGAAGCTTTCTTT. Translation: CASSSTSRSTEAFF.

This clonotype was recorded once. The V gene is TRBV19, the J gene TRBJ1-1, with 7 bases that match TRBD1. The CDR3 covers 13 residues. Germline trimming cut 4 bases from V and 5 bases from J; bases unmatched to any gene: 4. Germline-derived CDR1 and CDR2 are LNHDA and SQIVND (reference sequence). Written as DNA, the CDR3 is TGTGCCAGTAGTAATACAGGGGATACTGAAGCTTTCTTT. This encodes CASSNTGDTEAFF.

This clonotype came up many times. The chain recombines TRBV2 with TRBJ2-7; 8 positions agree with TRBD2. Germline loops: CDR1 SNHLY, CDR2 FYNNEI. CDR3 length: 14 amino acids. The junction had 4 bases not matched to a gene; V was cut back by 4 bases and J by 2 bases. The CDR3 protein is CASSVGGGTYEQYF. The CDR3, as DNA: TGTGCCAGCAGTGTGGGCGGGGGGACCTACGAGCAGTACTTC.

For this clonotype: This may come from a read error, since a much larger clone is one base off. The V and J genes are TRBV4-2 and TRBJ1-2; 9 nucleotides match TRBD1. This CDR3 has 16 amino acids. CDR1 is LGHNA, CDR2 YNFKEQ, per germline. J was trimmed by 0 bases and V by 2 bases; bases with no gene match: 4. The CDR3 region is CASSQPRQGANYGYTF. In DNA, the CDR3 is TGTGCCAGCAGCCAACCCCGACAGGGGGCTAACTATGGCTACACCTTC.

This clonotype has at least ten counts. V is TRBV4-2 and J is TRBJ2-5, with 12 bases lining up with TRBD2. Germline V gene sequence: CDR1 LGHNA, CDR2 YNFKEQ. The CDR3 has 17 amino acids. V lost 4 bases to trimming and J lost 4 bases; unmatched junction nucleotides: 10. The CDR3: CASSLDPSGGALETQYF. CDR3 sequence (DNA): TGTGCCAGCAGCCTCGATCCTAGCGGGGGGGCCTTAGAGACCCAGTACTTC.

This clonotype was detected many times. The chain combines TRBV5-1 with TRBJ2-7, with TRBD1 matching over 7 bases. Looked up from germline, CDR1 is SGHRS and CDR2 is YFSETQ. Unmatched junction bases numbered 4, after V lost 0 bases and J lost 4 bases. CDR3 size: 14 residues. The CDR3 region has the DNA TGCGCCAGCAGCTTGGAACAGGGGATTTACGAGCAGTACGTC. This sequence encodes CASSLEQGIYEQYV.

The CDR3 sequence is CASSVKGADTQYF. CDR3 DNA: TGTGCCAGCAGTGTTAAAGGGGCAGATACGCAGTATTTT. The gene calls are TRBV7-3 and TRBJ2-3; D might be TRBD1 (5 bases). CDR3 length: 13 residues. The V gene lost 6 bases and the J gene lost 4 bases, with 11 bases spanning the gap. Germline V gene sequence: CDR1 SGHTA, CDR2 FQGTGA. Together with reference TRBV7-3 and TRBJ2-3, the CDR3 gives the full variable domain: GAGVSQTPSNKVTEKGKYVELRCDPISGHTALYWYRQSLGQGPEFLIYFQGTGAADDSGLPNDRFFAVRPEGSVSTLKIQRTERGDSAVYLCASSVKGADTQYFGPGTRLTVL.

The chain links TRBV25-1 to TRBJ2-1; tentative D call: TRBD1 (6 bases). Germline V gene sequence: CDR1 MGHDK, CDR2 SYGVNS. This CDR3 region has 16 residues. V lost 3 bases, J lost 1 base, and 13 bases lay in between. The CDR3 here is CASSEQTGRSYNEQFF. CDR3 sequence (DNA): TGTGCCAGCAGTGAGCAAACAGGGAGATCCTACAATGAGCAGTTCTTC.

The gene calls are TRBV3-1 and TRBJ1-2; D remains unclear. The CDR3 sequence is 11 residues long. Trimming pared 0 bases from V and 9 bases from J, leaving 5 bases between. Germline V CDR1 and CDR2: LGHDT, YNNKEL (reference sequence). The CDR3 spells CASSQDMRYTF. The CDR3 nucleotides are TGTGCCAGCAGCCAAGATATGCGCTACACCTTC. Filled out from reference TRBV3-1 and TRBJ1-2, the complete variable domain reads DTAVSQTPKYLVTQMGNDKSIKCEQNLGHDTMYWYKQDSKKFLKIMFSYNNKELIINETVPNRFSPKSPDKAHLNLHINSLELGDSAVYFCASSQDMRYTFGSGTRLTVV.

This clonotype occurred a few times. A much larger clonotype is one base distant, so this may be a read error. This chain uses TRBV5-1 with TRBJ2-4; tentatively, D is TRBD2 (6 bases). CDR1 and CDR2 from the germline V gene are SGHRS and YFSETQ. The V end lost 3 bases, the J end lost 5 bases, and 9 bases lay between the germline ends. This CDR3 contains 13 residues. CDR3 loop: CASSSSGENIQYF. As DNA, the CDR3 is TGCGCCAGCAGCTCGTCGGGGGAAAACATTCAGTACTTC.

Turning to this clonotype: A much larger clone differs by one base, so this may be a read error. This sequence joins TRBV6-2 or TRBV6-3 and TRBJ1-1; 9 bases fit TRBD1. The CDR3 has 18 amino acids. After removal of 5 bases from V and 0 bases from J, the junction contained 13 bases not matched to a gene. Germline V gene sequence: CDR1 MNHEY, CDR2 SVGEGT. The CDR3 DNA reads as TGTGCCAGCAGTCACCCGTCCCGGGACAGGGTGGTGAACACTGAAGCTTTCTTT. Translated: CASSHPSRDRVVNTEAFF.

This sequence joins TRBV20-1 and TRBJ1-1; no definite D call. The CDR3 contains 11 residues. Trimming cost V 2 bases and J 8 bases, with 9 bases left between them. CDR1 DFQATT and CDR2 SNEGSKA come from the germline V gene (reference sequence). In DNA, the CDR3 is TGCAGTGCTAGATTAAAAGAAGAAGCTTTCTTT. Translated, it gives CSARLKEEAFF.

J is TRBJ2-1 and V is TRBV10-3; a weak D match, TRBD2 (7 bases). Germline lookup yields CDR1 ENHRY and CDR2 SYGVKD. The CDR3 contains 13 residues. V lost 11 bases and J lost 7, with 18 bases in between. The CDR3 sequence: CAVKRDISNEQFF. CDR3 bases: TGTGCCGTAAAGCGGGACATATCAAATGAGCAGTTCTTC.

This clonotype was seen repeatedly, ten times or more. This CDR3 reads CASGAGGSLGYEQYF. CDR3 nucleotides: TGTGCCAGCGGTGCCGGGGGGAGTTTAGGCTACGAGCAGTACTTC. The chain recombines TRBV6-1 with TRBJ2-7, with 7 nucleotides matching TRBD2. Germline V gene sequence: CDR1 MNHNS, CDR2 SASEGT. With 8 bases clipped from V and 3 bases from J, the junction kept 13 bases outside the gene matches. This CDR3 has 15 amino acids.

The V call is TRBV10-2, the J call TRBJ2-5; TRBD2 matches at 7 bases. The J segment lost 7 bases and the V segment lost 6 bases, leaving 11 bases of the junction unmatched. The V gene's germline CDR1 is WSHSY and CDR2 SAAADI. The CDR3 runs to 14 residues. The CDR3 sequence is CASSLDRGEGTQYF. As DNA, the CDR3 is TGCGCCAGCAGCTTGGATCGGGGGGAGGGGACCCAGTACTTC.

A remark on this clonotype: Since a much larger clone is just one base distant, this may be a read error. The genes are TRBV10-3 and TRBJ2-5, with TRBD1 matching 7 bases. The CDR3 consists of 15 residues. Losses at the gene ends were 10 bases for V and 1 base for J; bases not matched to a gene: 12. Germline assignment: CDR1 ENHRY and CDR2 SYGVKD. CDR3 nucleotides: TGTGCCAGCGGTTCCCAACAGGGGACCCAAGAGACCCAGTACTTC. This encodes CASGSQQGTQETQYF.

DNA of the CDR3: TGTGCCAGCAGCTTAACTGGGCAGGGGAACAATGAGCAGTTCTTC. Protein sequence: CASSLTGQGNNEQFF. The chain joins TRBV7-6 to TRBJ2-1, with D possibly being TRBD1 (6 bases). This CDR3 contains 15 residues. Trimming removed 2 bases at V and 5 bases at J, with 13 bases between. The germline V gene encodes CDR1 SGHVS and CDR2 FNYEAQ. Supplemented by reference TRBV7-6 and TRBJ2-1, the full variable domain reads GAGVSQSPRYKVTKRGQDVALRCDPISGHVSLYWYRQALGQGPEFLTYFNYEAQQDKSGLPNDRFSAERPEGSISTLTIQRTEQRDSAMYRCASSLTGQGNNEQFFGPGTRLTVL.

The chain recombines TRBV6-1 with TRBJ2-7; 10 positions agree with TRBD2. The ends lost 5 bases at V and 2 bases at J; junction bases unmatched: 3. The CDR3 totals 14 residues. In germline, CDR1 is MNHNS, CDR2 SASEGT. CDR3 protein: CASSRTSGTYEQYF. The DNA for the CDR3 is TGTGCCAGCAGTCGGACTAGCGGAACCTACGAGCAGTACTTC.

The chain employs TRBV12-3 or TRBV12-4 and TRBJ2-2; 10 nucleotides match TRBD1. This CDR3 region has 16 residues. V shed 6 bases, J shed 5 bases, and the junction held 9 bases outside the gene matches. This chain's CDR3 is CASSRQGADLTGELFF. Here the CDR3 DNA reads TGTGCCAGCAGCAGACAGGGGGCTGATCTTACCGGGGAGCTGTTTTTT.